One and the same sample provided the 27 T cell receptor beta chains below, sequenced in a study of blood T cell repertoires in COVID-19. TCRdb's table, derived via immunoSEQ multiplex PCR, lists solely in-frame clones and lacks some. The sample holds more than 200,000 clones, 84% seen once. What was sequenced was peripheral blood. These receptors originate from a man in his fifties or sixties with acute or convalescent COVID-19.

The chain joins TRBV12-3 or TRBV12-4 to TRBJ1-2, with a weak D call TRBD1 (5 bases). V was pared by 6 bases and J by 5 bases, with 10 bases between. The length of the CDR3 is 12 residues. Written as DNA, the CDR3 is TGTGCCAGCAGCTCCGCAGGGTATGGCTACACCTTC. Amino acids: CASSSAGYGYTF.

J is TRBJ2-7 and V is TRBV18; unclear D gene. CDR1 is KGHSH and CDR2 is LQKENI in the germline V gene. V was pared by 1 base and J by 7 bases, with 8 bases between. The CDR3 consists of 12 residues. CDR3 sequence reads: CASSPQTGEQYF. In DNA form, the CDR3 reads TGTGCCAGCTCACCACAGACGGGTGAGCAGTACTTC.

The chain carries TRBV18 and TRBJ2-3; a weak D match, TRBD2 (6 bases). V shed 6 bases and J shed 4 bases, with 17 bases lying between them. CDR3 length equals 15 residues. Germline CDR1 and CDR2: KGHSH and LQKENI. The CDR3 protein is CASSFRLVPPDTQYF. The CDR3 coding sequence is TGTGCCAGCTCCTTCCGACTAGTGCCCCCAGATACGCAGTATTTT.

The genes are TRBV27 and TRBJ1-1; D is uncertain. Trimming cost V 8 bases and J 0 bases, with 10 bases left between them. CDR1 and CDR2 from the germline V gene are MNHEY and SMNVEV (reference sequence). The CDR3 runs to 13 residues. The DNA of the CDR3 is TGTGCCAGCGGATGGGCGTTGAACACTGAAGCTTTCTTT. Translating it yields CASGWALNTEAFF.

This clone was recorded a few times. The CDR3 spells CASSQDGGQGRPQHF. The CDR3 DNA is TGTGCCAGCAGCCAAGATGGGGGACAGGGTAGGCCCCAGCATTTT. The rearrangement uses TRBV3-1 (or the pseudogene TRBV3-2) and TRBJ1-5; 9 positions agree with TRBD1. CDR3 length: 15 residues. Germline assignment: CDR1 LGHDT and CDR2 YNNKEL (reference sequence). Trimming removed 0 bases from V and 9 bases from J; junction bases left unmatched: 6.

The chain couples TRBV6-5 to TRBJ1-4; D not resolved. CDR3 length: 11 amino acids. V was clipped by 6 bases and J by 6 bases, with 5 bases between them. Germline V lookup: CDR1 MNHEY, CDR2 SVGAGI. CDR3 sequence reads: CASRDYEKLFF. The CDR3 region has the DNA TGTGCCAGCAGGGACTATGAAAAACTGTTTTTT.

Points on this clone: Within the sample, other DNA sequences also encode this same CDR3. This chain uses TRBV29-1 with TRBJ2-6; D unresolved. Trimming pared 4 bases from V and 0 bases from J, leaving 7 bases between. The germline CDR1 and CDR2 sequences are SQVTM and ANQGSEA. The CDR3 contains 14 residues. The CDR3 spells CSVAAPSGANVLTF. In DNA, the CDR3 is TGCAGCGTTGCCGCGCCCTCTGGGGCCAACGTCCTGACTTTC.

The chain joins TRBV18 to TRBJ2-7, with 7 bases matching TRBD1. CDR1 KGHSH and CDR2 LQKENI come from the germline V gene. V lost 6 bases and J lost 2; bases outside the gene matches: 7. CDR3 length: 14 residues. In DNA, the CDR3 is TGTGCCAGCTCGCCCGACAGGGCCACCTACGAGCAGTACTTC. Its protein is CASSPDRATYEQYF.

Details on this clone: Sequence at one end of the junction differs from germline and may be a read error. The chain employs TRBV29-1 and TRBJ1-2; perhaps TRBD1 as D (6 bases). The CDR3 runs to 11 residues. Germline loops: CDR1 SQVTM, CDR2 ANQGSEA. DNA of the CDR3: TGCAGCGTCATGCACCGGGACATCCGTTTCTTC. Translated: CSVMHRDIRFF.

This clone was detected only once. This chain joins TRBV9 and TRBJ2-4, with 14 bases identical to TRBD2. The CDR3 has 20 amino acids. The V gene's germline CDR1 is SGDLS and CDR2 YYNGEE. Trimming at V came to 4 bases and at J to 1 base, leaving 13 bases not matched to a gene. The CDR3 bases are TGTGCCAGCAGCCCCCTTCCGGGACTAGCGGGAGTTGTGGCCAAAAACATTCAGTACTTC. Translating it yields CASSPLPGLAGVVAKNIQYF. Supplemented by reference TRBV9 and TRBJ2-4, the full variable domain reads DSGVTQTPKHLITATGQRVTLRCSPRSGDLSVYWYQQSLDQGLQFLIQYYNGEERAKGNILERFSAQQFPDLHSELNLSSLELGDSALYFCASSPLPGLAGVVAKNIQYFGAGTRLSVL.

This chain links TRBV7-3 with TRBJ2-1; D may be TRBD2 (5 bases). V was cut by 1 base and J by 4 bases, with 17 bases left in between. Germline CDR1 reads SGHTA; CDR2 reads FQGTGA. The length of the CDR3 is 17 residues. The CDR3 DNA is TGTGCCAGCAGCTTAAGCGGCATGAGCGGCGCATACAATGAGCAGTTCTTC. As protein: CASSLSGMSGAYNEQFF. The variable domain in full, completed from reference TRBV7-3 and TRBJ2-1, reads GAGVSQTPSNKVTEKGKYVELRCDPISGHTALYWYRQSLGQGPEFLIYFQGTGAADDSGLPNDRFFAVRPEGSVSTLKIQRTERGDSAVYLCASSLSGMSGAYNEQFFGPGTRLTVL.

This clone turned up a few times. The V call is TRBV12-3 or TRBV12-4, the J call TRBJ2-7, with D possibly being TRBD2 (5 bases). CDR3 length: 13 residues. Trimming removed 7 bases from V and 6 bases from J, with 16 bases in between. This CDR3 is CASTVSRGGEQYF. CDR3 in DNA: TGTGCCAGCACCGTCAGTCGGGGTGGCGAGCAGTACTTC.

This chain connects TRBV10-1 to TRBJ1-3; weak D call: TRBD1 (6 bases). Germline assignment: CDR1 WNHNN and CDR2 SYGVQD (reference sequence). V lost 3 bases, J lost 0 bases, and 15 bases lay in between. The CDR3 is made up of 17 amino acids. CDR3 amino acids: CASSEQGAANSGNTIYF. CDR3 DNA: TGCGCCAGCAGTGAACAGGGAGCCGCAAACTCTGGAAACACCATATATTTT.

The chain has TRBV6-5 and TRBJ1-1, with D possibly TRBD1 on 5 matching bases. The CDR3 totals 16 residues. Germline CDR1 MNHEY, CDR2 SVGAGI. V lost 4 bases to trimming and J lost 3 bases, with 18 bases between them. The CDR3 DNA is TGTGCCAGCAGTTCCAGGGTTCCGTCGGGCCACACTGAAGCTTTCTTT. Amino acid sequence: CASSSRVPSGHTEAFF.

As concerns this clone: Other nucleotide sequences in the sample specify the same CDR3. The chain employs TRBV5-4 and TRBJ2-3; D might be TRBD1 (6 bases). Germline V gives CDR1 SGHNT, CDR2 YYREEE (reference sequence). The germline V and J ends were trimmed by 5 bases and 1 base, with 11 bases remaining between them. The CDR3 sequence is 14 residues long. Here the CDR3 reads CASRLRGGTDTQYF. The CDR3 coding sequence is TGTGCCAGCAGGCTCAGGGGTGGCACAGATACGCAGTATTTT.

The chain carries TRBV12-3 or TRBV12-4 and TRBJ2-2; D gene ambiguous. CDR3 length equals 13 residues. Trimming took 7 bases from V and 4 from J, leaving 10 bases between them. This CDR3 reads CASTELGTGELFF. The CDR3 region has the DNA TGTGCCAGCACGGAGCTGGGCACCGGGGAGCTGTTTTTT.

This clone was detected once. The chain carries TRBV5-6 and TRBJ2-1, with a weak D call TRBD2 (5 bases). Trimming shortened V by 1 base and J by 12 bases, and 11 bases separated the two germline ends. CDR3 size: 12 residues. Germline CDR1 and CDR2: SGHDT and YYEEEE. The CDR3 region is CASSLFPEGQFF. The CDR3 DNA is TGTGCCAGCAGCTTGTTTCCAGAGGGGCAGTTCTTC.

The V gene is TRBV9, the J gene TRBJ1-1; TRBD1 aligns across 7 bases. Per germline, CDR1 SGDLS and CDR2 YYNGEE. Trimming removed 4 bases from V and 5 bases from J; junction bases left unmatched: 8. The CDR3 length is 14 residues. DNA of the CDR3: TGTGCCAGCAGCCCCCAGGGGGAGCCAACTGAAGCTTTCTTT. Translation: CASSPQGEPTEAFF.

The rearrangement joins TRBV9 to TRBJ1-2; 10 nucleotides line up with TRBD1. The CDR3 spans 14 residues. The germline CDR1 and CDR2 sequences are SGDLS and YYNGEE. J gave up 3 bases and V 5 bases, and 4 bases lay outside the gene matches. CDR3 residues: CASRDGQGDYGYTF. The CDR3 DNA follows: TGTGCCAGCAGGGATGGACAGGGGGACTATGGCTACACCTTC.

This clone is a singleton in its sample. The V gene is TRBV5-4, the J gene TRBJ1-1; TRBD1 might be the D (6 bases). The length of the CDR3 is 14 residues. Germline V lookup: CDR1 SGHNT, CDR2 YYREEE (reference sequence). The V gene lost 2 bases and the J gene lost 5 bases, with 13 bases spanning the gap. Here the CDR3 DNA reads TGTGCCAGCAGCTTCTGGCAGGGGCGTACTGAAGCTTTCTTT. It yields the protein CASSFWQGRTEAFF.

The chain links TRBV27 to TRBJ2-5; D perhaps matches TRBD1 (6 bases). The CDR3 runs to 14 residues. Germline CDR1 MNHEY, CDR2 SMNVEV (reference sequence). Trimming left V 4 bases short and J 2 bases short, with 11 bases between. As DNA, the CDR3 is TGTGCCAGCAGTTCAAACAGGGTTCAAGAGACCCAGTACTTC. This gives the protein CASSSNRVQETQYF.

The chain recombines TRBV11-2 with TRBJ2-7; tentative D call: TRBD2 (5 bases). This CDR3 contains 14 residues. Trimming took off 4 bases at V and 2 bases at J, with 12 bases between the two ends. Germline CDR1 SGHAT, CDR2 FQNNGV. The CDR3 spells CASSSPGIAYEQYF. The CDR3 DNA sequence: TGTGCCAGCAGCTCTCCCGGGATTGCCTACGAGCAGTACTTC.

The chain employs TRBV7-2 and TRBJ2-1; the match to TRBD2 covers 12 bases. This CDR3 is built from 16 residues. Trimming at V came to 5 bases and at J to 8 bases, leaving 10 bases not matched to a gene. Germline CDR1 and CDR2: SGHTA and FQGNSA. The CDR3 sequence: CASSPTRLAGDHEQFF. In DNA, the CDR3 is TGTGCCAGCAGCCCCACCCGACTAGCGGGAGATCATGAGCAGTTCTTC.

CDR3 sequence: CASSQTSGSPSEQYF. For the CDR3, the DNA is TGTGCCAGTAGCCAAACTAGCGGGAGCCCCTCCGAGCAGTACTTC. The V and J genes are TRBV19 and TRBJ2-7; 11 positions match TRBD2. The CDR3 covers 15 residues. The V gene end was trimmed by 6 bases and the J gene end by 6 bases; junction bases not matched to a gene: 10. Germline-derived CDR1 and CDR2 are LNHDA and SQIVND (reference sequence).

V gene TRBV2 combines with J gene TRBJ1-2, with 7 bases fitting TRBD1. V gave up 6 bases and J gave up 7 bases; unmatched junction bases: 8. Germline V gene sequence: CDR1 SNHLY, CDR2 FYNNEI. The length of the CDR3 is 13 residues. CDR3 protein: CASRGEGAPGYTF. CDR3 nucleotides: TGTGCCAGCAGGGGAGAGGGGGCCCCTGGCTACACCTTC.

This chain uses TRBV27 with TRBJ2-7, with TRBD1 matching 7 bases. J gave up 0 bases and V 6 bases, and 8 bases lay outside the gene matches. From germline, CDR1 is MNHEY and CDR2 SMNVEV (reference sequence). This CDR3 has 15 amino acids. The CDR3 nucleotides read TGTGCCAGCAGCCTTAACAGGGGTTCCTCCTACGAGCAGTACTTC. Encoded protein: CASSLNRGSSYEQYF.

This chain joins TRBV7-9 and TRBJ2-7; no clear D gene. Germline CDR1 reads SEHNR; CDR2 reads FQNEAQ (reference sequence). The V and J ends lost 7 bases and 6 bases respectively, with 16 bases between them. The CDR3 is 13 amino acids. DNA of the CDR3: TGTGCCAGCACCCGCGACCCAGACACCGAGCAGTACTTC. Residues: CASTRDPDTEQYF.